Following are 7 T cell receptor beta chains from one sample sequenced in a study of human T cells and chemical hapten exposure. As for time point: patch test 1, 2 weeks after DPC sensitization. Treatment of the sample: therapeutic diphenylcyclopropenone sensitization with weekly scalp DPC. Via MiXCR, TCRdb re-called the RACE reads, giving one row per CDR3 protein. The data contain 80,000 to 95,000 distinct CDR3 sequences, approximately 12% of them singletons. The material sequenced was whole blood, taken in connection with sensitization to the hapten diphenylcyclopropenone (DPC). These receptors were taken from a woman aged 45-65 years with alopecia areata. Some clones in this sample may be carry-over from other donors' samples.

This clonotype was observed many times. The rearrangement joins TRBV6-6 to TRBJ1-2; D is ambiguous. Germline V lookup: CDR1 MNHNY, CDR2 SVGAGI (reference sequence). V lost 0 bases and J 6 bases, leaving 14 bases between the germline ends. CDR3 length equals 15 residues. This chain's CDR3 is CASSYSVSGSDGYTF. CDR3 DNA: TGTGCCAGCAGTTACTCGGTATCGGGGTCCGATGGCTACACCTTC.

The V and J genes are TRBV18 and TRBJ2-5; possible D gene TRBD1, 6 bases. CDR1 and CDR2 from the germline V gene are KGHSH and LQKENI. Trimming removed 0 bases at V and 6 bases at J, with 11 bases between. This CDR3 contains 14 residues. This CDR3 reads CASSPPRGRQTQYF. In nucleotides, the CDR3 is TGTGCCAGCTCACCACCAAGGGGGAGACAGACCCAGTACTTC.

This clonotype showed up many times. The CDR3 protein is CASSVGVTDQDTQYF. CDR3 nucleotide sequence: TGTGCCAGCAGCGTAGGTGTGACAGACCAAGATACGCAGTATTTT. The chain uses TRBV9 and TRBJ2-3; D is possibly TRBD1 (5 bases). Germline V gene data show CDR1 as SGDLS and CDR2 as YYNGEE. CDR3 length: 15 residues. Between the trimmed V and J ends, which lost 0 bases and 5 bases, there was a span of 13 bases.

In this sample, this clonotype turned up many times. The chain couples TRBV2 to TRBJ1-5, with D hard to call. CDR3 size: 15 residues. Per germline, CDR1 SNHLY and CDR2 FYNNEI. Trimming removed 4 bases from V and 0 bases from J, with 10 bases in between. CDR3 in DNA: TGTGCCAGCAGTGGAGTCTTACATAGCAATCAGCCCCAGCATTTT. This translates into CASSGVLHSNQPQHF.

This clonotype was counted ten times or more. The rearrangement uses TRBV7-9 and TRBJ2-3; D not certain. The CDR3 extends over 12 amino acids. CDR1 is SEHNR and CDR2 is FQNEAQ in the germline V gene (reference sequence). V lost 9 bases, J lost 4 bases, and 11 bases lay in between. CDR3 sequence (DNA): TGTGCCAGTGGGATGACTGCAGATACGCAGTATTTT. Translation: CASGMTADTQYF.

The V gene is TRBV18, the J gene TRBJ2-7; maybe TRBD2 (5 bases). This CDR3 comprises 15 residues. Trimming shortened V by 3 bases and J by 3 bases, and 15 bases separated the two germline ends. CDR1 and CDR2 from the germline V gene are KGHSH and LQKENI. In nucleotides, the CDR3 is TGTGCCAGCTCACCCGGGCGGGCCGAGCTCTACGAGCAGTACTTC. Its translation: CASSPGRAELYEQYF.

This clonotype was seen repeatedly, ten times or more. The chain has TRBV9 and TRBJ1-1; D remains ambiguous. There are 14 residues in the CDR3. Germline values: CDR1 SGDLS, CDR2 YYNGEE. Trimming cost V 0 bases and J 0 bases, with 6 bases left between them. The CDR3 is CASSVGSVNTEAFF. As DNA, the CDR3 is TGTGCCAGCAGCGTAGGGAGTGTGAACACTGAAGCTTTCTTT. Based on the CDR3 plus reference TRBV9 and TRBJ1-1, the full variable domain is DSGVTQTPKHLITATGQRVTLRCSPRSGDLSVYWYQQSLDQGLQFLIQYYNGEERAKGNILERFSAQQFPDLHSELNLSSLELGDSALYFCASSVGSVNTEAFFGQGTRLTVV.